This is a list of T cell receptor beta chains from one sample in a study of glioma-infiltrating T cells after dendritic cell vaccination. Produced via immunoSEQ multiplex PCR; TCRdb's table is partial and in-frame only. The sample shows about 87,000 clones, 80% to 85% of them seen only once. The starting material was blood, obtained after dendritic cell vaccination. These receptors were obtained from a human donor with glioblastoma. Each CDR3 is given with its conserved first and last residue.

len: 18
j_gene: TRBJ1-1
v_gene: TRBV2
CDR3aa: CASSEAGTGGREDTEAFF

len: 17
j_gene: TRBJ2-1
v_gene: TRBV7-9
CDR3aa: CASSDTQWGLLRNEQFF

len: 14
j_gene: TRBJ1-2
v_gene: TRBV30
CDR3aa: CAWSVTGPGYGYTF

len: 14
j_gene: TRBJ1-1
v_gene: TRBV4-3
CDR3aa: CASSQGTQSTEAFF

len: 17
j_gene: TRBJ2-2
v_gene: TRBV27
CDR3aa: CASSLWASGGNTGELFF

len: 14
j_gene: TRBJ1-5
v_gene: TRBV6-6
CDR3aa: CASTPDRDDQPQHF

len: 15
j_gene: TRBJ1-5
v_gene: TRBV11-2
CDR3aa: CASSLGGGENQPQHF

len: 16
j_gene: TRBJ1-4
v_gene: TRBV5-6
CDR3aa: CASSLSSRDRPEKLFF

len: 15
j_gene: TRBJ2-1
v_gene: TRBV10-3
CDR3aa: CAITGGQGAYNEQFF

len: 16
j_gene: TRBJ1-5
v_gene: TRBV7-2
CDR3aa: CASSPGGGVSYQPQHF

len: 15
j_gene: TRBJ2-2
v_gene: TRBV18
CDR3aa: CASSPVDTNTGELFF

len: 13
j_gene: TRBJ2-4
v_gene: TRBV7-2
CDR3aa: CASSASQRNIQYF

len: 14
j_gene: TRBJ2-1
v_gene: TRBV7-9
CDR3aa: CASSLGDRDNEQFF

len: 13
j_gene: TRBJ1-1
v_gene: TRBV7-3
CDR3aa: CASSLGSNTEAFF

len: 15
j_gene: TRBJ1-2
v_gene: TRBV7-9
CDR3aa: CASSFWTGGNYGYTF

len: 15
j_gene: TRBJ2-5
v_gene: TRBV6-5
CDR3aa: CASSSPGGVGETQYF

len: 13
j_gene: TRBJ1-2
v_gene: TRBV11-2
CDR3aa: CASSLDPEGGYTF